This T cell receptor beta chain originates from a study of breast tumors, draining lymph nodes, adjacent tissues. In this sample, this clonotype turned up many times. TCRdb recomputed calls from the multiplex PCR reads with MiXCR, one row per CDR3 protein. Of 100,000 or so distinct CDR3 sequences listed, 21% were seen once; the top ten hold roughly 1.2%. Axillary draining lymph nodes of breast cancer patients supplied the node samples. Germline V gene data show CDR1 as MNHNY and CDR2 as SVGAGI (reference sequence). Trimming removed 0 bases from V and 5 bases from J, with 0 bases in between. The CDR3 extends over 11 amino acids.

Material: axillary lymph node tissue. The rearrangement links TRBV6-6 to TRBJ2-3; D is ambiguous. This TCR derives from a female donor with breast cancer. Some clones in this sample may be carry-over from other donors' samples. The CDR3 spells CASSYSDTQYF. The CDR3 DNA sequence: TGTGCCAGCAGTTACTCAGATACGCAGTATTTT.